Sequencing of this TCR beta chain was carried out in a study of T cells in Graves' hyperthyroidism and ophthalmopathy. Researchers barred patients who had uncontrolled infection, other autoimmune disease, pregnancy or lactation. Out of 8.5 to 10 ml of fresh peripheral blood came the PBMCs. As concerns this clonotype: Its cognate antigen is unknown.

The investigators amplified TCR beta CDR3 regions from RNA transcripts. The TCR CDR3 was amplified in a first-round RT-PCR using the HTBI primer set. TCRdb passed the multiplex PCR reads through MiXCR, listing each CDR3 protein once. There are just under 750,000 distinct CDR3 sequences in the sample; 30% to 40% occur only once, and approximately 31% lies in the top ten. Notes on the study in general: Clonotypes that were expanded in thyroid above 0.001 mostly appeared in blood too.

The specimen sequenced was blood. This receptor was identified in a woman in her forties with Graves' hyperthyroidism.

CDR3 in amino acids: CASNYRGFSGNTIYF. The CDR3 bases are TGTGCCAGCAATTACAGGGGGTTCTCTGGAAACACCATATATTTT. The chain links TRBV2 to TRBJ1-3, with 8 bases identical to TRBD1. The germline V gene encodes CDR1 SNHLY and CDR2 FYNNEI. This CDR3 contains 15 residues. The J segment lost 0 bases and the V segment lost 7 bases, leaving 5 bases of the junction unmatched.